This T cell receptor (beta chain) was recorded in a study of cytomegalovirus exposure and HLA in healthy donors. Data came from immunoSEQ multiplex PCR; TCRdb stores just in-frame clones and leaves some out. The table shows 70,000 to 80,000 clones, with over 90% occurring only once. V lost 2 bases, J lost 6 bases, and 4 bases stayed unmatched. CDR1 and CDR2 (germline): LNHDA, SQIVND (reference sequence). The length of the CDR3 is 14 residues. This clone appeared once. Sequencing was done on a sample of PBMCs. This chain uses TRBV19 with TRBJ1-5; 7 bases are a match to TRBD1. The clonotype was recovered from a woman under 30 in good health and CMV-seropositive. Written as DNA, the CDR3 is TGTGCCAGTAGTATAAGACAGGGACGTCAGCCCCAGCATTTT. Its translation is CASSIRQGRQPQHF. The full variable domain, rest sourced from reference TRBV19 and TRBJ1-5, is DGGITQSPKYLFRKEGQNVTLSCEQNLNHDAMYWYRQDPGQGLRLIYYSQIVNDFQKGDIAEGYSVSREKKESFPLTVTSAQKNPTAFYLCASSIRQGRQPQHFGDGTRLSIL.